The source of this T cell receptor (beta chain) is a study of T cell changes during pregnancy in multiple sclerosis. The assay was immunoSEQ multiplex PCR, and TCRdb's table has in-frame clones only and misses some. The table records more than 85,000 clones, nearly 95% of them present only once. CDR3 length: 16 amino acids. The sequence came from a female donor in good health, enrolled as a control in a pregnancy study. J is TRBJ2-7 and V is TRBV21-1; no DNA check was done on the table's D call, TRBD2. TRBV21-1 counts as a pseudogene. The starting material was peripheral blood, obtained after pregnancy. CDR3 nucleotides: TGTGCCAGCAGCAAAACAACTACCGACTATGCCTACGAGCAGTACTTC. This gives the protein CASSKTTTDYAYEQYF.